The sequence of this T cell receptor beta chain was determined in a study of T cells in Graves' hyperthyroidism and ophthalmopathy. Whole-study findings and limits: From stable hyperthyroidism, ophthalmopathy was set apart by a 13 V-J model.

V lost 3 bases and J lost 1, with 7 bases in between. Germline CDR1 is SGHAT and CDR2 is FQDESV (reference sequence). CDR3 length: 13 residues. Amplified TCR beta CDR3 regions derived from RNA transcripts. With the HTBI primer set, the TCR CDR3 went through a first round of RT-PCR. TCRdb redid the calling of the multiplex PCR reads with MiXCR, one entry per CDR3 protein. Found here are around 420,000 distinct CDR3 sequences, around 16% of them singletons; the top ten hold almost 8%. Worth noting for this clonotype: What it binds is not known.

The chain has TRBV11-1 and TRBJ2-7; D ambiguous. The sample was blood. The sequence was collected from a woman younger than 30 with Graves' hyperthyroidism. CDR3 sequence: CASSFMGSYEQYF. The CDR3 coding sequence is TGTGCCAGCAGCTTCATGGGTTCCTACGAGCAGTACTTC.